The 6 T cell receptor beta chains listed next were all sequenced from one sample in a study of cytomegalovirus exposure and HLA in healthy donors. The PCR was carried out with 60 Vbeta primers and 13 Jbeta primers. The data were produced by immunoSEQ multiplex PCR, yet TCRdb's version contains in-frame clones alone and is incomplete. The sample lists roughly 120,000 clones, roughly 69% occurring once. The sequenced sample was PBMCs. The receptors were sampled from a woman younger than 45 in good health and CMV-seronegative.

The rearrangement joins TRBV5-1 to TRBJ1-2; TRBD1 matches 8 bases. The CDR3 contains 15 residues. Looked up from germline, CDR1 is SGHRS and CDR2 is YFSETQ. The junction had 10 bases not matched to a gene; V was cut back by 1 base and J by 8 bases. The CDR3 DNA reads as TGCGCCAGCAGCTTGAGGGGACAGGAAATTATGGGCTACACCTTC. It translates to CASSLRGQEIMGYTF.

The sample holds a few counts of this clone. The genes are TRBV2 and TRBJ1-2; the match to TRBD1 covers 9 bases. J gave up 6 bases and V 4 bases, and 3 bases lay outside the gene matches. From germline, CDR1 is SNHLY and CDR2 FYNNEI. The CDR3 sequence is 13 residues long. The CDR3 reads CASSGGTGNGYTF. The CDR3 nucleotides read TGTGCCAGCAGTGGAGGGACAGGGAATGGCTACACCTTC.

The rearrangement links TRBV6-4 to TRBJ2-5; 8 positions match TRBD2. The CDR3 covers 15 residues. The germline gives CDR1 MRHNA, CDR2 SNTAGT. V shed 0 bases, J shed 4 bases, and the junction held 4 bases outside the gene matches. The CDR3 loop reads CASSDSSGGPETQYF. CDR3 in DNA: TGTGCCAGCAGTGACTCGTCGGGAGGGCCAGAGACCCAGTACTTC.

The genes are TRBV7-8 and TRBJ2-5; 8 bases match TRBD1. Per germline, CDR1 SGHVS and CDR2 FQNEAQ. The CDR3 totals 16 residues. Unmatched junction bases numbered 13, after V lost 6 bases and J lost 4 bases. CDR3 region: CASRPVRQGWRETQYF. The CDR3, as DNA: TGTGCCAGCAGACCCGTACGACAGGGGTGGCGAGAGACCCAGTACTTC.

The rearrangement uses TRBV19 and TRBJ2-5; tentatively, D is TRBD2 (7 bases). Trimming pared 1 base from V and 5 bases from J, leaving 14 bases between. CDR1 and CDR2 (germline): LNHDA, SQIVND (reference sequence). CDR3 length: 15 residues. CDR3 nucleotide sequence: TGTGCCAGTAGTATAGGTCTGGGGGGGCCGGAGACCCAGTACTTC. Amino acid sequence: CASSIGLGGPETQYF.

The sample holds a few counts of this clone. The rearrangement links TRBV2 to TRBJ2-7; D unclear. Germline V gives CDR1 SNHLY, CDR2 FYNNEI. The germline V and J ends were trimmed by 6 bases and 4 bases, with 10 bases remaining between them. The CDR3 extends over 12 amino acids. The CDR3 DNA reads as TGTGCCAGCAGCCAGACGACTTACGAGCAGTACTTC. Its protein is CASSQTTYEQYF.